In its sample, the clone carrying this T cell receptor (beta chain) was seen a few times. Profiling relied on immunoSEQ multiplex PCR, and the TCRdb table lists in-frame clones only, not all of them. The data hold roughly 90,000 clones, with about 85% observed a single time. This CDR3 comprises 14 residues. This sample was included in a study of OX40 agonist ivuxolimab in advanced cancers. The sequencing used CD4+ or CD8+ T cells sorted from blood, collected in a trial of the OX40 agonist ivuxolimab. The origin of this receptor is an adult with an advanced solid tumor such as melanoma, head and neck, liver or kidney cancer. The chain employs TRBV1 and TRBJ1-1; the D segment call TRBD1 is taken from the table without a DNA check. TRBV1 is given as a pseudogene. CDR3: CTSGEQTPNTEAFF. CDR3 sequence (DNA): TGCACCAGCGGCGAACAGACGCCGAACACTGAAGCTTTCTTT.